This TCR beta chain was profiled in a study of T cell changes during pregnancy in multiple sclerosis. Sequencing used immunoSEQ multiplex PCR; TCRdb keeps in-frame clones, though not all of them. The sample holds 100,000 to 110,000 clones; around 92% are singletons and the top ten take just under 2%. Looked up from germline, CDR1 is MDHEN and CDR2 is SYDVKM. V dropped 4 bases and J dropped 6 bases, with 12 bases sitting between them. This CDR3 contains 13 residues. This specimen was peripheral blood, taken after pregnancy. This TCR came from a female donor with multiple sclerosis, enrolled in a pregnancy study. This chain uses TRBV28 with TRBJ1-2; D gene unclear. CDR3 sequence reads: CASSSYTADGYTF. CDR3 DNA sequence: TGTGCCAGCAGTTCCTATACAGCGGATGGCTACACCTTC.